Listed below are T cell receptor beta chains from one sample, sequenced in a study of cytomegalovirus exposure and HLA in healthy donors. Profiling relied on immunoSEQ multiplex PCR, and the TCRdb table lists in-frame clones only, not all of them. The sample includes roughly 100,000 clones, 65% of them seen just once. Source material: PBMCs. The receptors originated from a woman aged 45-65 years in good health and CMV-seropositive. The CDR3 runs from the conserved cysteine through the conserved F or W. A D gene is named only where the DNA matches it firmly. Part of the rows lack a size; the others show once, few, many or a class for expanded clones.

cdr3_nt,cdr3_aa,clone_size,v_call,d_call,j_call
TGTGCCAGCAATACCCCCTGGAGTGATGACGAGGAGGCCGGGGAGCTGTTTTTT,CASNTPWSDDEEAGELFF,-,TRBV28,-,TRBJ2-2
TGTGCCAGCAGCCCGTCGGGGGGCTTAGTGGAGCAGTACTTC,CASSPSGGLVEQYF,-,TRBV14,-,TRBJ2-7
TGCGCCAGCAGCTTGGTCCTAGCGGGGGGCGGGGTACAGTCCACAGATACGCAGTATTTT,CASSLVLAGGGVQSTDTQYF,-,TRBV5-1,TRBD2,TRBJ2-3
TGTGCCAGCAGCTTTACAGGGGGAGGGAACACTGAAGCTTTCTTT,CASSFTGGGNTEAFF,-,TRBV7-9,TRBD1,TRBJ1-1
TGTGCCTGGAGTGTGGGGGACAGGGATCAGCCCCAGCATTTT,CAWSVGDRDQPQHF,-,TRBV30,TRBD1,TRBJ1-5
TGTGCCAGCAGCACGTCCCCCGGGGAGACCCAGTACTTC,CASSTSPGETQYF,-,TRBV7-9,-,TRBJ2-5
TGCGCCAGCAGCCAAGATAACCTAGGCAATCAGCCCCAGCATTTT,CASSQDNLGNQPQHF,-,TRBV4-3,-,TRBJ1-5
TGTGCCTCACAGGGGCCGAACACTGAAGCTTTCTTT,CASQGPNTEAFF,once,TRBV6-6,TRBD1,TRBJ1-1
TGTGCCAGCAGTCGCACAGGGGTTCGAGCTTTCTTT,CASSRTGVRAFF,-,TRBV6-5,TRBD1,TRBJ1-1
TGTGCCAGCAGTGTTATAGGGGGACGTTTCGGAGCTTTCTTT,CASSVIGGRFGAFF,-,TRBV6-1,-,TRBJ1-1
TGTGCCAGCAGCTTTGGGGGTGAGGGGGCCAACAATGAGCAGTTCTTC,CASSFGGEGANNEQFF,-,TRBV7-6,TRBD1,TRBJ2-1
TGTGCCAGCAGCTTATTCCAGAACACTGAAGCTTTCTTT,CASSLFQNTEAFF,-,TRBV11-2,-,TRBJ1-1
TGTGCCAGCAGTTACTCAACGCCGGGGTCTGAAGCTTTCTTT,CASSYSTPGSEAFF,-,TRBV6-5,-,TRBJ1-1
TGTGCCAGCAGTTTACTAGGGACAAGAATTAACTATGGCTACACCTTC,CASSLLGTRINYGYTF,-,TRBV28,-,TRBJ1-2
TGCGCCAGCAGCCAAGATGTGGGTAGCGGGGGCGGGGCCAACGTCCTGACTTTC,CASSQDVGSGGGANVLTF,-,TRBV4-3,TRBD2,TRBJ2-6
TGTGCCTGGACTCTGCGAAATACGCAGTATTTT,CAWTLRNTQYF,-,TRBV30,-,TRBJ2-3
TGTGCCTGGACCCCAGGAGGGGCGCAGTACTTC,CAWTPGGAQYF,-,TRBV30,-,TRBJ2-7
TGTGCCAGCAGCTTAATGACAGGGACATTCATGAACACTGAAGCTTTCTTT,CASSLMTGTFMNTEAFF,-,TRBV5-4,TRBD1,TRBJ1-1
TGCGCCAGCAGCTTGGGAACAGGGAACACCGGGGAGCTGTTTTTT,CASSLGTGNTGELFF,-,TRBV5-1,-,TRBJ2-2
TGTGCCAGCAGCGGGACAGTTGAAAACATTCAGTACTTC,CASSGTVENIQYF,-,TRBV5-6,TRBD1,TRBJ2-4
TGTGCCAGCAGTTACTCGAAACTGTCCAATGAGCAGTTCTTC,CASSYSKLSNEQFF,few,TRBV6-5,-,TRBJ2-1
TGTGCCAGCACCAGGTACTATGGCTACACCTTC,CASTRYYGYTF,-,TRBV28,-,TRBJ1-2
TGTGCCAGCAGCCCCCTCGGCACCGGGGAGCTGTTTTTT,CASSPLGTGELFF,-,TRBV7-3,-,TRBJ2-2
TGCGCCAGCAGCCAGGGACAGGGCTTGTCCGCCGGGGAGCTGTTTTTT,CASSQGQGLSAGELFF,-,TRBV5-1,TRBD1,TRBJ2-2
TGTGCCTGGAGTGTAGGGGTAGTAGAGACCCAGTACTTC,CAWSVGVVETQYF,few,TRBV30,-,TRBJ2-5
TGTGCCAGCAGCTTACTTGTCCTCCCGGGGGACACTGAAGCTTTCTTT,CASSLLVLPGDTEAFF,-,TRBV7-6,-,TRBJ1-1
TGTGCCAGCAGCTTAGGACAGATGAACACTGAAGCTTTCTTT,CASSLGQMNTEAFF,few,TRBV7-9,-,TRBJ1-1
TGTGCCAGCAGTTTAGGGACAGGGTATGGCTACACCTTC,CASSLGTGYGYTF,-,TRBV28,TRBD1,TRBJ1-2
TGTGCCAGCAGTTCGCCTGAGACAGCTCACTATGGCTACACCTTC,CASSSPETAHYGYTF,-,TRBV6-6,-,TRBJ1-2
TGTGCCAGCAGTGAAGGGACATACCAAGCTTTCTTT,CASSEGTYQAFF,-,TRBV6-1,-,TRBJ1-1
TGTGCCAGCAGCTTGGCAGGGGGGAACACCATATATTTT,CASSLAGGNTIYF,-,TRBV5-8,TRBD1,TRBJ1-3
TGCGCCAGCAGCCAGGGACAGCGGTACGAGCAGTACTTC,CASSQGQRYEQYF,-,TRBV5-1,TRBD1,TRBJ2-7
TGTGCCAGCAGCCCCGGGACAGGGTCTACAGATACGCAGTATTTT,CASSPGTGSTDTQYF,-,TRBV5-4,TRBD1,TRBJ2-3
TGTGCCAGCAGTGAAAGTACCAGGGGTGACATTCAGTACTTC,CASSESTRGDIQYF,-,TRBV6-1,-,TRBJ2-4
TGTGCCAGCAGTTCACCGGGAGCTGGGTCGGAGCAGTACTTC,CASSSPGAGSEQYF,-,TRBV6-5,-,TRBJ2-7
TGTGCCAGTAGTCCTTTCCCGGGGAGGGAGAACACCGGGGAGCTGTTTTTT,CASSPFPGRENTGELFF,-,TRBV19,TRBD2,TRBJ2-2
TGTGCCAGCAGCCCGACAATGCCTTATCAGCCCCAGCATTTT,CASSPTMPYQPQHF,few,TRBV11-1,-,TRBJ1-5
TGTGCCAGCAGTTTAAATAGCGGGGGGGGATATGAGCAGTTCTTC,CASSLNSGGGYEQFF,-,TRBV27,TRBD2,TRBJ2-1
TGTGCCAGCAGCTTAGACTTTGAGCAGTACTTC,CASSLDFEQYF,few,TRBV7-9,-,TRBJ2-7
TGTGCCAGCTCACCACCGGGACAGGCAATAGTATATGGCTACACCTTC,CASSPPGQAIVYGYTF,-,TRBV18,TRBD1,TRBJ1-2
TGTGCCAGCACTACAGGACAGGGAGGCTACGAGCAGTACTTC,CASTTGQGGYEQYF,-,TRBV6-1,TRBD1,TRBJ2-7
TGTGCCTGGAAGGGACTCCAGGACCATGATACGCAGTATTTT,CAWKGLQDHDTQYF,-,TRBV30,-,TRBJ2-3
TGTGCCAGCAGCGTCAGCGGGGGGGCCGGAGATACGCAGTATTTT,CASSVSGGAGDTQYF,-,TRBV9,TRBD2,TRBJ2-3
TGTGCCAGCAGCCCCCCAGTGTTCACCGGGGAGCTGTTTTTT,CASSPPVFTGELFF,-,TRBV7-9,-,TRBJ2-2
TGTGCCAGCAGCTTAACAGGGGATCAGCCCCAGCATTTT,CASSLTGDQPQHF,-,TRBV5-6,TRBD1,TRBJ1-5
TGTGCCAGCAGTGTAACTATTAGCTCTGGAAACACCATATATTTT,CASSVTISSGNTIYF,-,TRBV6-1,-,TRBJ1-3